This TCR beta chain was observed in a study of long-term antiretroviral therapy in people with HIV. The study, taken as a whole, reports: Sampling of blood ran from the mid-2000s to the late 2010s, and older ART regimens were possibly in use. Transplant donor controls retained higher diversity, though diversity increased after ART.

Germline CDR1 and CDR2: SGHAT and FQNNGV. V was cut by 5 bases and J by 7 bases, with 8 bases left in between. This CDR3 has 11 residues. Notes on this clone: Its specificity is unknown.

The libraries were made with immunoSEQ v3.0 at survey level. Produced via immunoSEQ multiplex PCR; TCRdb's table is partial and in-frame only. The sample includes 25,000 to 35,000 clones, approximately 88% of them seen just once. The origin of this receptor is a man aged 25 to 40 with HIV. The rearrangement uses TRBV11-2 and TRBJ1-2; maybe TRBD1 (6 bases). This specimen consisted of unsorted PBMCs, obtained nearly 2.9 years after starting antiretroviral therapy. The CDR3 protein is CASSTGFGYTF. The CDR3 region has the DNA TGTGCCAGCAGCACAGGGTTTGGCTACACCTTC.